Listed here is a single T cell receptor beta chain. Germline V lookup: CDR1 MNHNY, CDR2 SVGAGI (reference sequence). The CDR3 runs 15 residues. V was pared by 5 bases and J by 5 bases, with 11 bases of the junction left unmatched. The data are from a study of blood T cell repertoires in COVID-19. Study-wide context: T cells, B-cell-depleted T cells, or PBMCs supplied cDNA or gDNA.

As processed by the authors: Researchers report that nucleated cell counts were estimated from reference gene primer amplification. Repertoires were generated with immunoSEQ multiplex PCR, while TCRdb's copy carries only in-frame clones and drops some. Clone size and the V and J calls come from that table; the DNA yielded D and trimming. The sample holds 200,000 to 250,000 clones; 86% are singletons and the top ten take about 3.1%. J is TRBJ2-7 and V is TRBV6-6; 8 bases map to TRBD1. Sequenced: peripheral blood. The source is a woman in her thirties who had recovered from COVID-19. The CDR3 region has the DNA TGTGCCAGCAGTACAGGGGGACCGGCCTTTAACGAGCAGTACTTC. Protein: CASSTGGPAFNEQYF.